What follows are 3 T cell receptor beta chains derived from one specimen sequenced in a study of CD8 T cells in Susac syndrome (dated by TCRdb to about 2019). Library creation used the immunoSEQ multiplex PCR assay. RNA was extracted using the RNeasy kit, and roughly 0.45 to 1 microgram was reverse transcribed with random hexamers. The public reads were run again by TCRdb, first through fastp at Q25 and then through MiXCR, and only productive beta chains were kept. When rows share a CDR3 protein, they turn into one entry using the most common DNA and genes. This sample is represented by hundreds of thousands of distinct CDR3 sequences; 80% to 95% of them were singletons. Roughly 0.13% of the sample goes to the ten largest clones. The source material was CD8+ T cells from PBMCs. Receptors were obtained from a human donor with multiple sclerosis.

The CDR3 sequence: CASSPAPGQYTGELFF. Written as DNA, the CDR3 is TGTGCCAGCAGCCCTGCTCCGGGACAGTACACCGGGGAGCTGTTTTTT. This sequence joins TRBV12-3 or TRBV12-4 and TRBJ2-2; 7 positions match TRBD1. V lost 6 bases to trimming and J lost 3 bases; unmatched junction nucleotides: 10. The CDR3 spans 16 residues.

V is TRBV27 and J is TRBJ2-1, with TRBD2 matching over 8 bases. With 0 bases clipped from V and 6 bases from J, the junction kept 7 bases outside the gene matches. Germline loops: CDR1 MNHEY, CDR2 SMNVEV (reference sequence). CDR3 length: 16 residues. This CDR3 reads CASSLSAREAPNEQFF. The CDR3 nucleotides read TGTGCCAGCAGTTTATCGGCGCGGGAGGCTCCCAATGAGCAGTTCTTC.

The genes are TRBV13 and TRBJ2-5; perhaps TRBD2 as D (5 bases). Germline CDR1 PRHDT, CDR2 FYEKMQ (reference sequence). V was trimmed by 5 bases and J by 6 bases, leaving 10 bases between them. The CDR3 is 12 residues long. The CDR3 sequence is CASSSGPKTQYF. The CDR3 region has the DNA TGTGCCAGCAGCAGCGGTCCGAAGACCCAGTACTTC.